These 12 T cell receptor beta chains were sequenced from one sample in a study of blood T cell repertoires in COVID-19. Sequencing was performed with immunoSEQ multiplex PCR; in TCRdb, only in-frame clones are kept and a portion is missing. The sample includes about 150,000 clones, around 80% of them seen just once. The sequenced material came from peripheral blood. The receptors were sampled from a man aged 55 to 70 with active or convalescent COVID-19.

A few counts support this clone. This rearrangement joins TRBV6-6 to TRBJ1-5; tentatively, D is TRBD1 (5 bases). The CDR3 contains 15 residues. Deletions cut 0 bases from V and 11 bases from J, with 17 bases between. Germline-derived CDR1 and CDR2 are MNHNY and SVGAGI (reference sequence). CDR3 DNA sequence: TGTGCCAGCAGTTACTCGAGGTCAGGGCTACAGGCCCAGCATTTT. Amino acid sequence: CASSYSRSGLQAQHF.

This clone was picked up a small number of times. V and J are TRBV7-8 and TRBJ1-2, with 9 bases aligning to TRBD1. Germline loops: CDR1 SGHVS, CDR2 FQNEAQ. The V segment lost 2 bases and the J segment 1 base; nucleotides outside the gene matches: 5. This CDR3 has 16 residues. The CDR3 reads CASSLKTGGNNYGYTF. In nucleotides, the CDR3 is TGTGCCAGCAGCTTAAAGACAGGGGGTAATAACTATGGCTACACCTTC.

The J gene is TRBJ2-1, the V gene TRBV19; 13 nucleotides match TRBD2. CDR3 size: 15 residues. The junction had 10 bases not matched to a gene; V was cut back by 10 bases and J by 7 bases. Per germline, CDR1 LNHDA and CDR2 SQIVND (reference sequence). CDR3 bases: TGTGCCACCAGACTAGCGGGAGGTCCTTTGAATGAGCAGTTCTTC. Amino acid sequence: CATRLAGGPLNEQFF.

In this sample, this clone turned up once. The genes are TRBV25-1 and TRBJ2-7; tentative D call: TRBD2 (6 bases). Trimming cost V 7 bases and J 2 bases, with 18 bases left between them. This CDR3 is built from 15 residues. From germline, CDR1 is MGHDK and CDR2 SYGVNS. This chain's CDR3 is CASTRGGEVAYEQYF. CDR3 bases: TGTGCCAGCACCCGCGGTGGGGAGGTGGCCTACGAGCAGTACTTC.

The V gene is TRBV30, the J gene TRBJ2-5; TRBD2 is a possible D gene (7 bases). Germline V gives CDR1 GTSNPN, CDR2 SVGIG (reference sequence). The length of the CDR3 is 14 residues. Trimming cost V 4 bases and J 4 bases, with 16 bases left between them. As DNA, the CDR3 is TGTGCCTGGACCCACATGGGGGGGCGAGAGACCCAGTACTTC. This sequence encodes CAWTHMGGRETQYF.

The V and J genes are TRBV5-1 and TRBJ1-3, with 7 positions matching TRBD1. The CDR3 extends over 15 amino acids. J lost 4 bases, V lost 4 bases, and 8 bases had no gene match. The germline gives CDR1 SGHRS, CDR2 YFSETQ. The CDR3 here is CASSISGQEGNTIYF. The CDR3 DNA reads TGCGCCAGCAGCATCTCTGGACAGGAAGGAAACACCATATATTTT.

A single count supports this clone. The V gene is TRBV7-7, the J gene TRBJ2-7, with 9 nucleotides matching TRBD1. The J segment lost 6 bases and the V segment lost 1 base, leaving 7 bases of the junction unmatched. The CDR3 totals 15 residues. CDR1 and CDR2 (germline): SSHAT, FNYEAQ (reference sequence). The CDR3 here is CASSLGGTGGGEQYF. In DNA form, the CDR3 reads TGTGCCAGCAGCTTAGGGGGCACAGGGGGCGGCGAGCAGTACTTC.

This chain uses TRBV7-9 with TRBJ2-7; a possible D gene is TRBD1 (6 bases). Per the germline V gene, CDR1 is SEHNR and CDR2 is FQNEAQ (reference sequence). V lost 0 bases, J lost 0 bases, and 9 bases lay in between. The length of the CDR3 is 15 residues. This chain's CDR3 is CASSLARTASYEQYF. The DNA of the CDR3 is TGTGCCAGCAGCTTAGCCCGGACAGCCTCCTACGAGCAGTACTTC.

This clone was counted a single time. This chain uses TRBV30 with TRBJ1-4, with D uncertain. The V end lost 4 bases, the J end lost 0 bases, and 9 bases lay between the germline ends. CDR1 is GTSNPN, CDR2 SVGIG, per germline (reference sequence). The CDR3 loop spans 14 amino acids. The CDR3 region has the DNA TGTGCCTGGAACAGATTCTCAACTAATGAAAAACTGTTTTTT. Amino acids: CAWNRFSTNEKLFF.

J is TRBJ2-2 and V is TRBV6-5; D unclear. This CDR3 spans 14 amino acids. Germline loops: CDR1 MNHEY, CDR2 SVGAGI. V was clipped by 5 bases and J by 1 base, with 8 bases between them. CDR3 sequence: CASSLDWNTGELFF. The CDR3 region has the DNA TGTGCCAGCAGTCTAGACTGGAACACCGGGGAGCTGTTTTTT.

The rearrangement links TRBV5-6 to TRBJ2-7, with 13 bases matching TRBD2. The V gene's germline CDR1 is SGHDT and CDR2 YYEEEE. The CDR3 loop spans 16 amino acids. The J segment lost 3 bases and the V segment lost 1 base, leaving 4 bases of the junction unmatched. CDR3 sequence: CASSLLGTSGNYEQYF. CDR3 bases: TGTGCCAGCAGCTTGTTGGGGACTAGCGGGAACTACGAGCAGTACTTC.

J is TRBJ1-6 and V is TRBV6-5; TRBD1 agrees at 7 bases. V lost 5 bases and J lost 9; bases outside the gene matches: 10. The CDR3 spans 15 residues. Germline-derived CDR1 and CDR2 are MNHEY and SVGAGI. The CDR3 here is CASSTILQGSSPLHF. For the CDR3, the DNA is TGTGCCAGCAGTACGATCCTACAGGGGAGTTCACCCCTCCACTTT.